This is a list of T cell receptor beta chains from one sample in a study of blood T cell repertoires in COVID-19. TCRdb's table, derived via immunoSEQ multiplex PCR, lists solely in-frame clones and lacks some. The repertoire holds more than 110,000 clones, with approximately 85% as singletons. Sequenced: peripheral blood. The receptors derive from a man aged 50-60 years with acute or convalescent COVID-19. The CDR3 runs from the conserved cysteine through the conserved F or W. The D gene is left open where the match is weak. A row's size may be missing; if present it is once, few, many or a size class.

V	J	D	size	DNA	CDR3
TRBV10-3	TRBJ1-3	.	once	TGTGCCATCAGGGACACCAGCTCTGGAAACACCATATATTTT	CAIRDTSSGNTIYF
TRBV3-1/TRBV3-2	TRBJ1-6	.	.	TGTGCCAGCAGCCAAGATCCTGGGGGGTCTTGGTCACCCCTCCACTTT	CASSQDPGGSWSPLHF
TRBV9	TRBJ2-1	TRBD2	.	TGTGCCAGCAGCTTCGGGGGGACCGTGGGTGGTGAGCAGTTCTTC	CASSFGGTVGGEQFF
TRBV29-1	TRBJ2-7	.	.	TGCAGCGTTGATGTGGGCAGATCAAACGAGCAGTACTTC	CSVDVGRSNEQYF
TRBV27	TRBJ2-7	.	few	TGTGCCAGCAGTTTTCTGGGGGGAGGTGGGTACGAGCAGTACTTC	CASSFLGGGGYEQYF
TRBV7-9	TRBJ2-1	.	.	TGTGCCAGCAGCTTAGACAGGTTGCTGTACAATGAGCAGTTCTTC	CASSLDRLLYNEQFF
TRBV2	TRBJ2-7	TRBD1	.	TGTGCCAGCATCAAAAGGGAGACAGGGAGCTACGAGCAGTACTTC	CASIKRETGSYEQYF
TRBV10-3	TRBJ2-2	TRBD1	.	TGTGCCATCTCCGGGACAGGGGCTCTCAACACCGGGGAGCTGTTTTTT	CAISGTGALNTGELFF
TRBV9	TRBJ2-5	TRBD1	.	TGTGCCAGCAGCGGCGGGACAGGGGGCCAAGAGACCCAGTACTTC	CASSGGTGGQETQYF
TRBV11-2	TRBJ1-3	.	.	TGTGCCAGCAGCCTAGGGATGAGGGCTGGAAACACCATATATTTT	CASSLGMRAGNTIYF
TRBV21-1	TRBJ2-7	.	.	TGTGCCAGCGGAATGGGACTTTCCTACGAGCAGTACTTC	CASGMGLSYEQYF
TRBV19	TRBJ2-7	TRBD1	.	TGTGCCAGTAGTGGGGGACAGATGTACGAGCAGTACTTC	CASSGGQMYEQYF
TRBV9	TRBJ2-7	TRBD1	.	TGTGCCAGCGGGACAGGGCTGAGGGAGCAGTACTTC	CASGTGLREQYF
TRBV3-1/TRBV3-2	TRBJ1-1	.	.	TGTGCCAGCAGCCAATGGGGCCGCGCGAACACTGAAGCTTTCTTT	CASSQWGRANTEAFF
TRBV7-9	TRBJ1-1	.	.	TGTGCCAGCAGCTCCAGGTTCCCGGGAACTGAAGCTTTCTTT	CASSSRFPGTEAFF
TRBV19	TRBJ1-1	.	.	TGTGCCAGTACGCGGATAGGGACAAGAGCGGACACTGAAGCTTTCTTT	CASTRIGTRADTEAFF
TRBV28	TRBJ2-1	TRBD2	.	TGTGCCAGCAGTCGACCCTATAGCGGGAGAAATGAGCAGTTCTTC	CASSRPYSGRNEQFF